One sample yielded the 15 T cell receptor beta chains listed below, sequenced in a study of graft-versus-host responses after intestinal transplantation. These receptors' targets are unknown. Clones were read by immunoSEQ multiplex PCR, and TCRdb kept only the in-frame ones, dropping some. The data show over 85,000 clones, roughly 93% seen once. The specimen comprised unstimulated CD8+ T cells sorted from spleen or lymph node cells, sampled before intestinal transplant. Every receptor here comes from a human donor who received an intestinal transplant.

CDR3 residues: CATSRARNDRNYGYTF. The CDR3, as DNA: TGTGCCACCAGCAGGGCCAGAAATGACAGGAACTATGGCTACACCTTC. The chain is built from TRBV15 and TRBJ1-2; a possible D gene is TRBD1 (6 bases). Between the trimmed V and J ends, which lost 3 bases and 2 bases, there was a span of 16 bases. Germline CDR1 is LNHNV and CDR2 is YYDKDF (reference sequence). The CDR3 is 16 residues long.

This chain uses TRBV13 with TRBJ2-5; D possibly corresponds to TRBD1 (5 bases). Germline CDR1 reads PRHDT; CDR2 reads FYEKMQ (reference sequence). Between the trimmed V and J ends, which lost 3 bases and 5 bases, there was a span of 7 bases. The CDR3 loop spans 12 amino acids. CDR3 bases: TGTGCCAGCAGCTTCTACAGGGAGACCCAGTACTTC. Protein product: CASSFYRETQYF. The full variable domain, with the rest looked up from reference TRBV13 and TRBJ2-5, is AAGVIQSPRHLIKEKRETATLKCYPIPRHDTVYWYQQGPGQDPQFLISFYEKMQSDKGSIPDRFSAQQFSDYHSELNMSSLELGDSALYFCASSFYRETQYFGPGTRLLVL.

This chain links TRBV9 with TRBJ1-1; TRBD1 might be the D (5 bases). CDR3 length: 15 residues. Trimming took 3 bases from V and 6 from J, leaving 18 bases between them. CDR1 and CDR2 from the germline V gene are SGDLS and YYNGEE. In DNA form, the CDR3 reads TGTGCCAGCAGCGCCCGACGGAATGGGGGACCTGAAGCTTTCTTT. This sequence encodes CASSARRNGGPEAFF.

V is TRBV10-1 and J is TRBJ1-1, with 7 nucleotides matching TRBD1. The CDR3 extends over 14 amino acids. Germline CDR1 WNHNN, CDR2 SYGVQD (reference sequence). Trimming cost V 5 bases and J 5 bases; bases outside gene matches: 8. CDR3: CASSFTTGRTEAFF. The CDR3 DNA reads as TGCGCCAGCAGTTTTACGACAGGGAGAACTGAAGCTTTCTTT.

As regards this clone: This specimen includes other DNA sequences encoding the same CDR3. This sequence joins TRBV6-1 and TRBJ2-7; a weak D match, TRBD1 (6 bases). This CDR3 is 13 amino acids long. CDR1 is MNHNS, CDR2 SASEGT, per germline. Between the trimmed V and J ends, which lost 2 bases and 2 bases, there was a span of 7 bases. This CDR3 reads CASSERTAYEQYF. CDR3 coding DNA: TGTGCCAGCAGTGAAAGGACAGCCTACGAGCAGTACTTC.

This chain connects TRBV7-3 to TRBJ1-1; D unclear. Germline V CDR1 and CDR2: SGHTA, FQGTGA. This CDR3 has 16 residues. Trimming took off 5 bases at V and 1 base at J, with 17 bases between the two ends. This CDR3 reads CASSLHPGLENTEAFF. The CDR3 DNA follows: TGTGCCAGCAGCCTCCACCCCGGACTGGAGAACACTGAAGCTTTCTTT.

The chain couples TRBV11-2 to TRBJ1-1; maybe TRBD1 (5 bases). V dropped 5 bases and J dropped 1 base, with 17 bases sitting between them. The germline CDR1 and CDR2 sequences are SGHAT and FQNNGV. There are 16 residues in the CDR3. DNA of the CDR3: TGTGCCAGCAGCCTAGTACCTGTTAGGGGGAACACTGAAGCTTTCTTT. Its translation is CASSLVPVRGNTEAFF.

This chain uses TRBV5-4 with TRBJ2-2; D unclear. Germline assignment: CDR1 SGHNT and CDR2 YYREEE (reference sequence). The CDR3 is 12 amino acids. The V and J ends lost 5 bases and 6 bases respectively, with 8 bases between them. CDR3 region: CASRPGAGELFF. In nucleotides, the CDR3 is TGTGCCAGCAGGCCCGGAGCCGGGGAGCTGTTTTTT.

The chain recombines TRBV6-1 with TRBJ1-2, with D perhaps matching TRBD1 (5 bases). Germline V gives CDR1 MNHNS, CDR2 SASEGT. This CDR3 comprises 14 residues. V was clipped by 2 bases and J by 8 bases, with 15 bases between them. The CDR3: CASSELGWDGGYTF. The CDR3 DNA sequence: TGTGCCAGCAGTGAATTGGGTTGGGACGGAGGCTACACCTTC.

This chain joins TRBV7-9 and TRBJ1-5; a possible D gene is TRBD1 (6 bases). The V and J ends lost 6 bases and 7 bases respectively, with 13 bases between them. This CDR3 region has 13 residues. Germline loops: CDR1 SEHNR, CDR2 FQNEAQ (reference sequence). For the CDR3, the DNA is TGTGCCAGCAGTTCTCCGGGGGCGCAGCCCCAGCATTTT. It specifies CASSSPGAQPQHF.

The J gene is TRBJ1-1, the V gene TRBV5-1; 12 bases match TRBD1. Germline lookup yields CDR1 SGHRS and CDR2 YFSETQ. CDR3 size: 17 residues. J was trimmed by 5 bases and V by 3 bases; bases with no gene match: 11. This chain's CDR3 is CASSYTGDRGPLTEAFF. CDR3 nucleotide sequence: TGCGCCAGCAGCTACACCGGGGACAGGGGGCCGTTGACTGAAGCTTTCTTT.

The V and J genes are TRBV19 and TRBJ2-7; possible D gene TRBD2, 5 bases. Per the germline V gene, CDR1 is LNHDA and CDR2 is SQIVND (reference sequence). The V and J ends lost 3 bases and 3 bases respectively, with 12 bases between them. The CDR3 extends over 14 amino acids. CDR3: CASSMRAWRYEQYF. As DNA, the CDR3 is TGTGCCAGTAGTATGAGGGCTTGGCGCTACGAGCAGTACTTC.

The chain combines TRBV5-1 with TRBJ2-6; 11 positions match TRBD2. V shed 4 bases and J 4 bases; nucleotides not matched to a gene: 19. The CDR3 sequence is 21 residues long. Germline values: CDR1 SGHRS, CDR2 YFSETQ. CDR3 nucleotide sequence: TGCGCCAGCAGCCCGCTCGGACTAGCGGGTGGGGGGCCATCCGGGGCCAACGTCCTGACTTTC. Protein sequence: CASSPLGLAGGGPSGANVLTF.

The rearrangement joins TRBV9 to TRBJ2-3, with a tentative D call TRBD1 (6 bases). Germline V CDR1 and CDR2: SGDLS, YYNGEE. V lost 2 bases and J lost 3, with 16 bases in between. The CDR3 has 16 residues. CDR3 coding DNA: TGTGCCAGCAGCGTGTACGCAGGGGAAATGACAGATACGCAGTATTTT. Translating gives CASSVYAGEMTDTQYF.

This chain joins TRBV7-9 and TRBJ1-4; 10 bases are a match to TRBD1. V gave up 3 bases and J gave up 6 bases; unmatched junction bases: 1. This CDR3 has 14 residues. Germline-derived CDR1 and CDR2 are SEHNR and FQNEAQ (reference sequence). CDR3 nucleotide sequence: TGTGCCAGCAGCTTGACAGGGGGCGATGAAAAACTGTTTTTT. It is translated as CASSLTGGDEKLFF.